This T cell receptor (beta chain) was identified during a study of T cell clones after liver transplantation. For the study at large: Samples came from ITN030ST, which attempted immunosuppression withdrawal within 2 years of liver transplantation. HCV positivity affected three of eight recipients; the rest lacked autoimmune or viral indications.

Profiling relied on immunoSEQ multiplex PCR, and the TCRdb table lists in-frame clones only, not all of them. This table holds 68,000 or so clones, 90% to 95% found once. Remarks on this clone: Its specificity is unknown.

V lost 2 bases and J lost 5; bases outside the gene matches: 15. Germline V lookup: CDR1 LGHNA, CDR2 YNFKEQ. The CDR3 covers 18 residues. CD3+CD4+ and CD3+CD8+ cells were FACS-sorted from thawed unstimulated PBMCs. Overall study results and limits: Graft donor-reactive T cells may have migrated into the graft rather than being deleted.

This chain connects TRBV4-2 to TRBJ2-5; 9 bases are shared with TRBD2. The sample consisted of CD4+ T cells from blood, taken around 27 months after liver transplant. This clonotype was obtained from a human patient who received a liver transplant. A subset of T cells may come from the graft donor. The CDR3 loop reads CASSQPLAGRALAETQYF. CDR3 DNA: TGTGCCAGCAGCCAACCACTAGCGGGTAGAGCCTTGGCGGAGACCCAGTACTTC.